Below, 2 T cell receptor beta chains from the same sample are listed, as sequenced in a study of blood T cell repertoires in COVID-19. The repertoire was sequenced with immunoSEQ multiplex PCR; TCRdb's copy has only in-frame clones and lacks some. The sample has almost 300,000 clones, about nine tenths seen once. What was sequenced was peripheral blood. The receptors were sampled from a young woman with COVID-19, enrolled during active disease.

This clone was seen a single time. The V call is TRBV27, the J call TRBJ2-1, with D possibly being TRBD2 (6 bases). Per the germline V gene, CDR1 is MNHEY and CDR2 is SMNVEV (reference sequence). The CDR3 covers 14 residues. V shed 6 bases and J shed 8 bases, with 17 bases lying between them. The CDR3 DNA reads TGTGCCAGCAGCATCGGGACTGGGCCCTATGAGCAGTTCTTC. Translated: CASSIGTGPYEQFF.

The V and J genes are TRBV29-1 and TRBJ1-3; no reliable D call. CDR1 is SQVTM, CDR2 ANQGSEA, per germline. Between the trimmed V and J ends, which lost 0 bases and 3 bases, there was a span of 6 bases. The CDR3 loop spans 13 amino acids. The CDR3 here is CSVEDSYGNTIYF. The CDR3 bases are TGCAGCGTTGAAGATTCTTATGGAAACACCATATATTTT.